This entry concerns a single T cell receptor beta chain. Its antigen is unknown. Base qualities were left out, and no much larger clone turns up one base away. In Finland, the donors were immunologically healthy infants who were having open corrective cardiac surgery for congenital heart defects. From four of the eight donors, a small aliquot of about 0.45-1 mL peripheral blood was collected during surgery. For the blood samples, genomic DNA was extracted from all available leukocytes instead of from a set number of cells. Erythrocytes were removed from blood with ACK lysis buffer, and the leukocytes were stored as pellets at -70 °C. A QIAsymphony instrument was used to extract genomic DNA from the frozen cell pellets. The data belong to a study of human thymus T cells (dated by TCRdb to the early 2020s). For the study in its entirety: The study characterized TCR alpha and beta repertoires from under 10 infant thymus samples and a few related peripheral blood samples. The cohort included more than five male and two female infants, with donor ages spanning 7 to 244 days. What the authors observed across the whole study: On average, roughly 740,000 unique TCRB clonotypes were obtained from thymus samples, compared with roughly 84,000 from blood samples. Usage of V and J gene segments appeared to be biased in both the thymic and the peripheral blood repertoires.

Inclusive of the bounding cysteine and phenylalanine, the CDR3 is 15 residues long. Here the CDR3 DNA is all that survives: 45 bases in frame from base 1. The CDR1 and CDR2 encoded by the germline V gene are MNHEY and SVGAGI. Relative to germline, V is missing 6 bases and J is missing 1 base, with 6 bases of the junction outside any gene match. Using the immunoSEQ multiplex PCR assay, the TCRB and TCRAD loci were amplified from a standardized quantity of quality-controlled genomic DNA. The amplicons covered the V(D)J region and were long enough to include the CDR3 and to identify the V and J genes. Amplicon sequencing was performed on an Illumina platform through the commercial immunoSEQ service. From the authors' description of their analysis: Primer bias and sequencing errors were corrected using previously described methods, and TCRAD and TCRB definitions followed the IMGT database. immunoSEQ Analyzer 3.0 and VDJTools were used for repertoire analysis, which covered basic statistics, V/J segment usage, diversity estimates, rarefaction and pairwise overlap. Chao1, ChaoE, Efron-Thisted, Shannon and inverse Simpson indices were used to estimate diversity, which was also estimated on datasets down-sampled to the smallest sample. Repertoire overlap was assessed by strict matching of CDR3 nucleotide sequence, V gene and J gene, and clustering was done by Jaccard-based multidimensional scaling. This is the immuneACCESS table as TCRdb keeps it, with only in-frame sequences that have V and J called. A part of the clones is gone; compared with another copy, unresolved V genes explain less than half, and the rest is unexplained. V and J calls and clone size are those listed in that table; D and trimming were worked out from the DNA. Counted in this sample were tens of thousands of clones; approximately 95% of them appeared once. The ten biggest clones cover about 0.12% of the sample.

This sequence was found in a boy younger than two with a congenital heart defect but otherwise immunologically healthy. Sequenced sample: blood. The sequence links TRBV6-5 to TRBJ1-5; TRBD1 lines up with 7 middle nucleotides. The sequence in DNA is TGTGCCAGCAGGACAGGGATAGAGAGCAATCAGCCCCAGCATTTT. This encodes CASRTGIESNQPQHF.